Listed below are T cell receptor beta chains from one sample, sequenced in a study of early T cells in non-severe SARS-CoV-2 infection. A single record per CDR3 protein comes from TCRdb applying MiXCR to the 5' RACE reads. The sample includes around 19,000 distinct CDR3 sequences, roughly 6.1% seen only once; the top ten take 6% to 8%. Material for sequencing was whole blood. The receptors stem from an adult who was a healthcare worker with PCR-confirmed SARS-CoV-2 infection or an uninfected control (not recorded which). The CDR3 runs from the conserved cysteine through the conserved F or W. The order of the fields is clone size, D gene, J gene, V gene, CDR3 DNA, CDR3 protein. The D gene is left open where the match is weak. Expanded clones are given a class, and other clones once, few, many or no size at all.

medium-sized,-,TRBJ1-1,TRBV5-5,TGTGCCAGCAGCTTGTCTAGGATTGAAGCTTTCTTT,CASSLSRIEAFF
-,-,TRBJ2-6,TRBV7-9,TGTGCCAGCAGCCCAGGGTCTGGGGCCAACGTCCTGACTTTC,CASSPGSGANVLTF
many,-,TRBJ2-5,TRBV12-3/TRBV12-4,TGTGCCAGCAGTTTCGAAGAGACCCAGTACTTC,CASSFEETQYF
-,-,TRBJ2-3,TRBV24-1,TGTGCCACCAGTGTAGTGGGAGAGGGCACAGATACGCAGTATTTT,CATSVVGEGTDTQYF
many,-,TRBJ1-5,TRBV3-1,TGTGCCAGCAGCCATGGGGACAATCAGCCCCAGCATTTT,CASSHGDNQPQHF
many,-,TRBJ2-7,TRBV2,TGTGCCAGCAGGAACGGAGGGAACTCCTACGAGCAGTACTTC,CASRNGGNSYEQYF
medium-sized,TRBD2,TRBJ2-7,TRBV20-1,TGCAGTGTCGAGACCGGGACTAGCGGGATTGAGCAGTACTTC,CSVETGTSGIEQYF
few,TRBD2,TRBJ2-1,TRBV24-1,TGTGCCACCAGTCACTTCTTAGCGGGAGAGGCCAGTGAGCAGTTCTTC,CATSHFLAGEASEQFF